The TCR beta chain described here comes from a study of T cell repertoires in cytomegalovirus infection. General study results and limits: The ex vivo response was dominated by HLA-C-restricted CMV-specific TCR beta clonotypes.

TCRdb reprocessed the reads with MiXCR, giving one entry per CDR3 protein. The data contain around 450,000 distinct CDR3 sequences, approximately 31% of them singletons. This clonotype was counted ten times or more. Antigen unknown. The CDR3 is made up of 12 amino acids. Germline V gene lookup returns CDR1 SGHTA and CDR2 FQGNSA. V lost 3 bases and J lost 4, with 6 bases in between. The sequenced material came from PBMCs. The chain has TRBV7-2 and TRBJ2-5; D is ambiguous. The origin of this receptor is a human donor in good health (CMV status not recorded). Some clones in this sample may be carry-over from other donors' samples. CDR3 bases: TGTGCCAGCAGCTTGCCTCGAGAGACCCAGTACTTC. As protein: CASSLPRETQYF.